This TCR beta chain was identified during a study of T cells in Graves' hyperthyroidism and ophthalmopathy. Researchers amplified the TCR beta CDR3 regions from RNA transcripts. Using the HTBI primer set, a first-round RT-PCR was run on the TCR CDR3. TCRdb itself ran the multiplex PCR reads through MiXCR, one entry per CDR3 protein. The profile shows about 460,000 distinct CDR3 sequences, roughly 23% of them singletons. This CDR3 is 13 amino acids long. The V and J ends lost 1 base and 2 bases respectively, with 6 bases between them. CDR1 is SGHRS, CDR2 YFSETQ, per germline. The chain employs TRBV5-1 and TRBJ1-2; D unresolved. Input material: blood. The clonotype comes from a woman in her seventies with Graves' ophthalmopathy. This CDR3 is CASSLLSNYGYTF. The CDR3 DNA reads as TGCGCCAGCAGCTTGCTAAGCAACTATGGCTACACCTTC. The full variable domain, in which reference TRBV5-1 and TRBJ1-2 provide the parts outside the CDR3, is KAGVTQTPRYLIKTRGQQVTLSCSPISGHRSVSWYQQTPGQGLQFLFEYFSETQRNKGNFPGRFSGRQFSNSRSEMNVSTLELGDSALYLCASSLLSNYGYTFGSGTRLTVV.